These 23 T cell receptor beta chains were all obtained from the same sample, sequenced in a study of cytomegalovirus exposure and HLA in healthy donors. It was with 60 Vbeta and 13 Jbeta primers that the PCR ran. This table comes from immunoSEQ multiplex PCR, and its TCRdb copy is limited to in-frame clones, with some not included. The sample shows more than 150,000 clones, roughly 80% of them seen only once. The material sequenced was PBMCs. These receptors were collected from a man aged 45 to 65 in good health and CMV-seropositive.

The chain joins TRBV21-1 to TRBJ1-1; the table's D gene call, TRBD1, was not cross checked with the DNA. TRBV21-1 is a known pseudogene. The CDR3 contains 13 residues. CDR3 in DNA: TGTGCCGTTAAGCGACAGGCGAACACTGAAGCTTTCTTT. It translates to CAVKRQANTEAFF.

V and J are TRBV2 and TRBJ2-5; 7 positions agree with TRBD1. The CDR3 loop spans 15 amino acids. Germline V gene data show CDR1 as SNHLY and CDR2 as FYNNEI. The trim removed 6 bases at V and 5 bases at J, leaving 12 bases unmatched. The CDR3 loop reads CASRGLQGPRETQYF. In DNA, the CDR3 is TGTGCCAGCAGGGGGCTACAGGGGCCCCGGGAGACCCAGTACTTC.

This clone was counted a few times. The V and J genes are TRBV25-1 and TRBJ2-1; maybe TRBD1 (5 bases). Per the germline V gene, CDR1 is MGHDK and CDR2 is SYGVNS. The CDR3 extends over 14 amino acids. V was clipped by 4 bases and J by 7 bases, with 14 bases between them. The DNA of the CDR3 is TGTGCCAGCAGTGGGGGAATAAGGGGAAATGAGCAGTTCTTC. Its protein is CASSGGIRGNEQFF.

This clone was seen only once. CDR3 DNA: TGCGCCAGCAGCTTGTCAGCGGGAGGAGTCACAGATACGCAGTATTTT. This codes for CASSLSAGGVTDTQYF. The chain uses TRBV5-1 and TRBJ2-3; 9 bases are shared with TRBD2. After removal of 1 base from V and 2 bases from J, the junction contained 5 bases not matched to a gene. Germline V lookup: CDR1 SGHRS, CDR2 YFSETQ. The CDR3 totals 16 residues.

The chain links TRBV7-8 to TRBJ1-3, with 10 bases that match TRBD1. Trimming removed 0 bases from V and 0 bases from J; junction bases left unmatched: 5. CDR1 SGHVS and CDR2 FQNEAQ come from the germline V gene. The CDR3 has 18 amino acids. CDR3 nucleotide sequence: TGTGCCAGCAGCTTAGCGCCGGGACAGGGGAGCTCTGGAAACACCATATATTTT. Its protein is CASSLAPGQGSSGNTIYF.

The V gene is TRBV5-1, the J gene TRBJ1-4; 9 bases are shared with TRBD1. This CDR3 comprises 15 residues. CDR1 is SGHRS and CDR2 is YFSETQ in the germline V gene. J lost 5 bases, V lost 1 base, and 3 bases had no gene match. The CDR3 loop reads CASSLLGTGNEKLFF. CDR3 nucleotide sequence: TGCGCCAGCAGCTTGCTCGGGACAGGGAATGAAAAACTGTTTTTT.

The CDR3 sequence: CASSLGETGSEQYF. The CDR3 DNA sequence: TGTGCCAGCAGCTTGGGCGAGACAGGGTCCGAGCAGTACTTC. The chain is built from TRBV5-5 and TRBJ2-7, with TRBD1 matching over 7 bases. CDR1 and CDR2 (germline): SGHKS, YYEKEE (reference sequence). Germline trimming cut 0 bases from V and 6 bases from J; bases unmatched to any gene: 6. The CDR3 has 14 residues.

The CDR3, as DNA: TGTGCCAGCAGCACAAAAGCCAGGACAGAGAAGACCTTC. Amino acids: CASSTKARTEKTF. The chain joins TRBV7-3 to TRBJ1-2, with D tentatively TRBD1 (6 bases). Trimming took off 5 bases at V and 14 bases at J, with 21 bases between the two ends. The CDR3 has 13 residues. Germline-derived CDR1 and CDR2 are SGHTA and FQGTGA.

The V gene is TRBV5-6, the J gene TRBJ1-5, with 7 bases identical to TRBD1. Trimming took 1 base from V and 8 from J; bases not matched to a gene: 6. Germline assignment: CDR1 SGHDT and CDR2 YYEEEE. CDR3 length: 14 residues. CDR3 in DNA: TGTGCCAGCAGCTTGCGACAGGGAAGGAAGCCCCAGCATTTT. This translates into CASSLRQGRKPQHF. The entire variable domain, with the rest obtained from reference TRBV5-6 and TRBJ1-5, is as follows: DAGVTQSPTHLIKTRGQQVTLRCSPKSGHDTVSWYQQALGQGPQFIFQYYEEEERQRGNFPDRFSGHQFPNYSSELNVNALLLGDSALYLCASSLRQGRKPQHFGDGTRLSIL.

A few counts support this clone. V usage is TRBV18 and J usage is TRBJ2-7; TRBD2 agrees at 14 bases. This CDR3 contains 15 residues. Per germline, CDR1 KGHSH and CDR2 LQKENI. Losses at the gene ends were 4 bases for V and 6 bases for J; bases not matched to a gene: 5. CDR3: CASSLTSGGASEQYF. DNA of the CDR3: TGTGCCAGCTCACTGACTAGCGGGGGGGCCAGCGAGCAGTACTTC.

The chain recombines TRBV11-2 with TRBJ2-6, with D possibly matching TRBD2 (6 bases). CDR3 length: 16 amino acids. V was shortened by 6 bases and J by 3 bases, with 15 bases between the two germline ends. Germline V gene sequence: CDR1 SGHAT, CDR2 FQNNGV. CDR3 sequence: CASSYLAGLGANVLTF. The CDR3 DNA reads TGTGCCAGCAGTTACCTTGCGGGGCTTGGGGCCAACGTCCTGACTTTC.

The V gene is TRBV5-5, the J gene TRBJ1-3, with no clear D. The CDR3 loop spans 16 amino acids. The V gene's germline CDR1 is SGHKS and CDR2 YYEKEE (reference sequence). V dropped 4 bases and J dropped 0 bases, with 14 bases sitting between them. The CDR3 DNA reads as TGTGCCAGCAGCACTCAGGCGGGATTCTCTGGAAACACCATATATTTT. Residues: CASSTQAGFSGNTIYF. The full variable domain, completed using reference TRBV5-5 and TRBJ1-3, is DAGVTQSPTHLIKTRGQQVTLRCSPISGHKSVSWYQQVLGQGPQFIFQYYEKEERGRGNFPDRFSARQFPNYSSELNVNALLLGDSALYLCASSTQAGFSGNTIYFGEGSWLTVV.

The sample holds one count of this clone. V and J are TRBV14 and TRBJ2-1, with D maybe TRBD2 (7 bases). Trimming shortened V by 0 bases and J by 7 bases, and 16 bases separated the two germline ends. The CDR3 length is 16 residues. Germline V lookup: CDR1 SGHDN, CDR2 FVKESK. The CDR3: CASSQDRGARRNEQFF. The CDR3 coding sequence is TGTGCCAGCAGCCAAGATCGGGGGGCTAGGAGGAATGAGCAGTTCTTC.

This chain uses TRBV25-1 with TRBJ2-1, with 8 positions matching TRBD1. Looked up from germline, CDR1 is MGHDK and CDR2 is SYGVNS. This CDR3 is built from 15 residues. The V segment lost 4 bases and the J segment 7 bases; nucleotides outside the gene matches: 9. The CDR3 DNA sequence: TGTGCCAGCAGTGCAGGGGGCAGGGGACGAAATGAGCAGTTCTTC. Encoded protein: CASSAGGRGRNEQFF.

V usage is TRBV6-1 and J usage is TRBJ1-1; no definite D call. Germline V gives CDR1 MNHNS, CDR2 SASEGT. V lost 1 base, J lost 1 base, and 13 bases lay in between. The CDR3 is 16 amino acids. The CDR3 region is CASSEGPGRGNTEAFF. Written as DNA, the CDR3 is TGTGCCAGCAGTGAAGGGCCTGGACGGGGGAACACTGAAGCTTTCTTT.

This chain links TRBV11-3 with TRBJ2-2; D call uncertain. V was pared by 3 bases and J by 7 bases, with 9 bases between. Germline assignment: CDR1 SGHNT and CDR2 YENEEA. The CDR3 has 13 amino acids. CDR3 in DNA: TGTGCCAGCAGCTTTTATTTCGGCGGGGAGCTGTTTTTT. It is translated as CASSFYFGGELFF.

V gene TRBV2 combines with J gene TRBJ2-5; D is undetermined. The CDR3 is 13 amino acids. From germline, CDR1 is SNHLY and CDR2 FYNNEI. V lost 4 bases, J lost 3 bases, and 9 bases lay in between. Here the CDR3 reads CASSVLEEETQYF. CDR3 sequence (DNA): TGTGCCAGCAGTGTCCTAGAAGAAGAGACCCAGTACTTC.

This clone occurred a few times. The rearrangement joins TRBV15 to TRBJ1-5; no clear D gene. The CDR3 loop spans 16 amino acids. CDR1 is LNHNV and CDR2 is YYDKDF in the germline V gene (reference sequence). V lost 0 bases and J lost 0, with 9 bases in between. The CDR3 sequence: CATSRDKQNSNQPQHF. The CDR3 DNA is TGTGCCACCAGCAGAGATAAACAGAATAGCAATCAGCCCCAGCATTTT.

The gene calls are TRBV5-6 and TRBJ2-7; 8 nucleotides agree with TRBD1. The germline V gene has CDR1 SGHDT and CDR2 YYEEEE. The CDR3 is 14 residues long. The ends lost 3 bases at V and 2 bases at J; junction bases unmatched: 4. CDR3 sequence reads: CASSSGQGPYEQYF. In DNA, the CDR3 is TGTGCCAGCAGCTCCGGACAGGGACCCTACGAGCAGTACTTC.

Comments on this clone: The sample contains more than one DNA sequence encoding this CDR3. The V and J genes are TRBV20-1 and TRBJ2-7; D is unclear. Germline V lookup: CDR1 DFQATT, CDR2 SNEGSKA (reference sequence). Trimming cost V 1 base and J 3 bases, with 4 bases left between them. This CDR3 is built from 11 residues. CDR3 sequence reads: CSARGGYEQYF. The CDR3 DNA sequence: TGCAGTGCTAGAGGCGGCTACGAGCAGTACTTC.

The chain links TRBV27 to TRBJ2-7; 7 bases are shared with TRBD1. Losses at the gene ends were 6 bases for V and 2 bases for J; bases not matched to a gene: 4. CDR1 MNHEY and CDR2 SMNVEV come from the germline V gene (reference sequence). The CDR3 covers 13 residues. CDR3: CASRFQGAYEQYF. The CDR3 bases are TGTGCCAGCAGGTTCCAGGGGGCCTACGAGCAGTACTTC.

V usage is TRBV6-4 and J usage is TRBJ2-3; TRBD2 matches 10 bases. CDR1 and CDR2 (germline): MRHNA, SNTAGT. The CDR3 extends over 14 amino acids. V was clipped by 5 bases and J by 4 bases; unmatched bases: 3. The CDR3 loop is CASSTGTSADTQYF. The CDR3 nucleotides read TGTGCCAGCAGTACCGGGACTAGCGCAGATACGCAGTATTTT.

The CDR3 here is CASSASGVTDTQYF. The CDR3 region has the DNA TGTGCCAGCAGTGCTAGCGGGGTCACAGATACGCAGTATTTT. The chain employs TRBV7-3 and TRBJ2-3; 9 nucleotides align to TRBD2. The CDR3 has 14 residues. The V segment lost 6 bases and the J segment 2 bases; nucleotides outside the gene matches: 3. Germline CDR1 reads SGHTA; CDR2 reads FQGTGA. Together with reference TRBV7-3 and TRBJ2-3, the CDR3 gives the full variable domain: GAGVSQTPSNKVTEKGKYVELRCDPISGHTALYWYRQSLGQGPEFLIYFQGTGAADDSGLPNDRFFAVRPEGSVSTLKIQRTERGDSAVYLCASSASGVTDTQYFGPGTRLTVL.